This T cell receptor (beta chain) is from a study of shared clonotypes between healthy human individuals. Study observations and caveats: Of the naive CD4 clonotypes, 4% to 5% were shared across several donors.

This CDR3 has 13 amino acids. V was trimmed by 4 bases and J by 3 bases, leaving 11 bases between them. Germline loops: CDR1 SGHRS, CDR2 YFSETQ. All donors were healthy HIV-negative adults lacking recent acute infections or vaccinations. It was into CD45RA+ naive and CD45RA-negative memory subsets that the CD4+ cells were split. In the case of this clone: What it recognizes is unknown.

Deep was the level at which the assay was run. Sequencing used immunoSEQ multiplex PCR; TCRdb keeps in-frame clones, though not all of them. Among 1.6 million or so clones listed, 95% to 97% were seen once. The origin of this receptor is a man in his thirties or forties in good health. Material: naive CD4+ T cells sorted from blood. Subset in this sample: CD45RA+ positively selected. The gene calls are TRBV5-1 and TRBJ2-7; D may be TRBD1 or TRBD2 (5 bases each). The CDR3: CASSAGTVYEQYF. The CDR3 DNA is TGCGCCAGCAGCGCAGGGACGGTCTACGAGCAGTACTTC.